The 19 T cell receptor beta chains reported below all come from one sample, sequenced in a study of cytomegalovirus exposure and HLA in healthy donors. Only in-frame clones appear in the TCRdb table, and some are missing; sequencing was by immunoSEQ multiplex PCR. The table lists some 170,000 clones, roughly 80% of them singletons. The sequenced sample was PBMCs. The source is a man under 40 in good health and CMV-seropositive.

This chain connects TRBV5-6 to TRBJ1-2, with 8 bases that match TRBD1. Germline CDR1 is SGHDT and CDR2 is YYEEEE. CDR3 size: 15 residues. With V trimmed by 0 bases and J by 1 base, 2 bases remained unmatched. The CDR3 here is CASSLGQGINYGYTF. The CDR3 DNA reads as TGTGCCAGCAGCTTGGGACAGGGGATTAACTATGGCTACACCTTC.

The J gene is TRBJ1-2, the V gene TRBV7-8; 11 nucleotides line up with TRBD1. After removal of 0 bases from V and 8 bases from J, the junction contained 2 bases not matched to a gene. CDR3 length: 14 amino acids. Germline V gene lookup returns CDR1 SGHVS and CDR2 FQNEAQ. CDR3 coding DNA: TGTGCCAGCAGCTTAGCGGGACAGGGGGAAGGCTACACCTTC. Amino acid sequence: CASSLAGQGEGYTF.

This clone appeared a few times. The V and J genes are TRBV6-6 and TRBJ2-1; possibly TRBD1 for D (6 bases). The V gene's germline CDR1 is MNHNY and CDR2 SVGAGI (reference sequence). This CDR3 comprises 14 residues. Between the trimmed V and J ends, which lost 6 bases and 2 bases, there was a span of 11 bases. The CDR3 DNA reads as TGTGCCAGCAGCTTGGACAGTACCTACAATGAGCAGTTCTTC. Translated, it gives CASSLDSTYNEQFF.

The CDR3 sequence: CASSPSRASGGVKEQFF. The CDR3 DNA reads TGTGCCAGCAGCCCCTCAAGGGCAAGCGGGGGGGTAAAAGAGCAGTTCTTC. V and J are TRBV5-4 and TRBJ2-1; 10 nucleotides agree with TRBD2. Germline CDR1 reads SGHNT; CDR2 reads YYREEE (reference sequence). The junction had 17 bases not matched to a gene; V was cut back by 4 bases and J by 10 bases. The CDR3 is made up of 17 amino acids.

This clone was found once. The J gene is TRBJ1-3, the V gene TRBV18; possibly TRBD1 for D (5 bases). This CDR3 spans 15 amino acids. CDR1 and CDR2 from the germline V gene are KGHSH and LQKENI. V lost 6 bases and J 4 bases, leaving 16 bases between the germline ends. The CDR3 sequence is CASSLRGGEGNTIYF. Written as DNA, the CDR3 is TGTGCCAGCTCCCTAAGAGGAGGGGAAGGAAACACCATATATTTT. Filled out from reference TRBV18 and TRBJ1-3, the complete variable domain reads NAGVMQNPRHLVRRRGQEARLRCSPMKGHSHVYWYRQLPEEGLKFMVYLQKENIIDESGMPKERFSAEFPKEGPSILRIQQVVRGDSAAYFCASSLRGGEGNTIYFGEGSWLTVV.

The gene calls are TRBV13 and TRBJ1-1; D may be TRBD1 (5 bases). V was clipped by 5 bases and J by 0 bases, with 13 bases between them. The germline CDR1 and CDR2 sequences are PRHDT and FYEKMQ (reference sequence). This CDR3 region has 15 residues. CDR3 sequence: CASSERGIMNTEAFF. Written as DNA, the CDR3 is TGTGCCAGCAGCGAAAGGGGAATAATGAACACTGAAGCTTTCTTT.

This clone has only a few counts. CDR3 region: CASSLTPGTQYF. CDR3 coding DNA: TGCGCCAGCAGCTTGACCCCAGGGACCCAGTACTTC. The genes are TRBV5-1 and TRBJ2-5; D gene uncertain. Germline-derived CDR1 and CDR2 are SGHRS and YFSETQ. The CDR3 loop spans 12 amino acids. V lost 1 base and J lost 7, with 8 bases in between.

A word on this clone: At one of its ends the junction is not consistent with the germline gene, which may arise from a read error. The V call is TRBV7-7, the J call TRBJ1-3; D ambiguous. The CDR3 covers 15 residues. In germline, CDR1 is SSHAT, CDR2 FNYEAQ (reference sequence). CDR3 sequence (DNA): TGTGCTAGCAGCTTGAATTACAACTCTGGAAACACCATATATTTT. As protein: CASSLNYNSGNTIYF.

DNA of the CDR3: TGTGCCAGCTCACCACCCGGGGATCCCTCCTACAATGAGCAGTTCTTC. This translates into CASSPPGDPSYNEQFF. The chain links TRBV18 to TRBJ2-1; possibly TRBD2 for D (5 bases). Per germline, CDR1 KGHSH and CDR2 LQKENI. V was cut by 0 bases and J by 0 bases, with 9 bases left in between. This CDR3 region has 16 residues. Complete variable domain (other parts from reference TRBV18 and TRBJ2-1): NAGVMQNPRHLVRRRGQEARLRCSPMKGHSHVYWYRQLPEEGLKFMVYLQKENIIDESGMPKERFSAEFPKEGPSILRIQQVVRGDSAAYFCASSPPGDPSYNEQFFGPGTRLTVL.

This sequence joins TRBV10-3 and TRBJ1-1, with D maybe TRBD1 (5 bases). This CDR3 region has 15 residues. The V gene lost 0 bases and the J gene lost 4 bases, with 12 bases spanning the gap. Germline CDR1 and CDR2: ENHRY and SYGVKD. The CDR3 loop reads CAISESWGGITEAFF. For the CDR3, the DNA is TGTGCCATCAGTGAGTCCTGGGGCGGGATCACTGAAGCTTTCTTT.

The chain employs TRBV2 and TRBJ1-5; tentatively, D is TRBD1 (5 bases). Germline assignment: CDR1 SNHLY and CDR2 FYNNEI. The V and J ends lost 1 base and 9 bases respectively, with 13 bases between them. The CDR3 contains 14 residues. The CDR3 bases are TGTGCCAGCAGTGAAGGGCAGGGCCTGGGGCCCCAGCATTTT. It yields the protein CASSEGQGLGPQHF. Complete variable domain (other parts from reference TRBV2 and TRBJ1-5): EPEVTQTPSHQVTQMGQEVILRCVPISNHLYFYWYRQILGQKVEFLVSFYNNEISEKSEIFDDQFSVERPDGSNFTLKIRSTKLEDSAMYFCASSEGQGLGPQHFGDGTRLSIL.

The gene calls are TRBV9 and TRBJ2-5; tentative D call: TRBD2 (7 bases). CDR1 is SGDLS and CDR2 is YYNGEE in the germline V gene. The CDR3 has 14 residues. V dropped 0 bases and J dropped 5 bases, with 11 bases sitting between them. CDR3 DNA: TGTGCCAGCAGCGTAGGGGGGCGGGAGGAGACCCAGTACTTC. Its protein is CASSVGGREETQYF.

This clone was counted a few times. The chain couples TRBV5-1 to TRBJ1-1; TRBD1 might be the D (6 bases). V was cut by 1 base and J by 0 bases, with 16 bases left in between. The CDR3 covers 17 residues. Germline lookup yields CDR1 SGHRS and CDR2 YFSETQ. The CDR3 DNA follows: TGCGCCAGCAGCTTGACCCTCAGGGGTCACATGAACACTGAAGCTTTCTTT. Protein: CASSLTLRGHMNTEAFF.

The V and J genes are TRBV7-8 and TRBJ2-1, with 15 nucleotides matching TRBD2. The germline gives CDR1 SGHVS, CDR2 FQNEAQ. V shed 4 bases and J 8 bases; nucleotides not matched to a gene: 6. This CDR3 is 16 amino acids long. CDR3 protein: CASSWGLAGGSDEQFF. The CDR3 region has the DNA TGTGCCAGCAGCTGGGGACTAGCGGGGGGCTCAGATGAGCAGTTCTTC.

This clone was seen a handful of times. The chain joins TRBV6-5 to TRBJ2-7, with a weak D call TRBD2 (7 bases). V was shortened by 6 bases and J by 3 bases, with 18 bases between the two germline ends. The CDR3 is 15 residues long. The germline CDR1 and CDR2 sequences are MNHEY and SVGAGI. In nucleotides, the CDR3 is TGTGCCAGCAGCCTAGGGGGGGAGGGTTACTACGAGCAGTACTTC. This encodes CASSLGGEGYYEQYF.

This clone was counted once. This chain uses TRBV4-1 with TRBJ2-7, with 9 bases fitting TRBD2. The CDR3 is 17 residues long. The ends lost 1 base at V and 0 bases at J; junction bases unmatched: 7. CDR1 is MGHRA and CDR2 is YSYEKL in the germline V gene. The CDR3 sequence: CASSQAPASGASYEQYF. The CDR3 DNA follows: TGCGCCAGCAGCCAAGCCCCCGCTAGCGGGGCCTCCTACGAGCAGTACTTC.

The CDR3 protein is CASGAGTTDTQYF. CDR3 sequence (DNA): TGCGCCAGCGGAGCGGGGACCACAGATACGCAGTATTTT. The chain combines TRBV5-1 with TRBJ2-3, with 7 nucleotides matching TRBD2. V dropped 7 bases and J dropped 2; count of bases not matched to a gene: 4. CDR1 and CDR2 (germline): SGHRS, YFSETQ. This CDR3 has 13 amino acids. Using reference TRBV5-1 and TRBJ2-3 for the parts outside the CDR3, the full variable domain is KAGVTQTPRYLIKTRGQQVTLSCSPISGHRSVSWYQQTPGQGLQFLFEYFSETQRNKGNFPGRFSGRQFSNSRSEMNVSTLELGDSALYLCASGAGTTDTQYFGPGTRLTVL.

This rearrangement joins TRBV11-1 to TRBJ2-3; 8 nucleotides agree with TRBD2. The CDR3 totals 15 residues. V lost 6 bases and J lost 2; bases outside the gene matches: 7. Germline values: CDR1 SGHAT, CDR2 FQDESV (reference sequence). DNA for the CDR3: TGTGCCAGCAGTAAAGGACTAGCTTTCACAGATACGCAGTATTTT. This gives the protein CASSKGLAFTDTQYF.

CDR3 nucleotide sequence: TGTGCCAGCAGCTCGCAAGGGAGCCATGTGCAGTACTTC. Its translation is CASSSQGSHVQYF. The chain recombines TRBV5-6 with TRBJ2-7; D might be TRBD2 (5 bases). CDR1 and CDR2 (germline): SGHDT, YYEEEE. This CDR3 is built from 13 residues. V lost 3 bases, J lost 9 bases, and 16 bases lay in between.